The 12 T cell receptor beta chains presented below share a single source sample, sequenced in a study of neurological immune-mediated disorders. TCRdb recomputed calls from the 5' RACE reads with MiXCR, one row per CDR3 protein. The table has 36,000 or so distinct CDR3 sequences, 10% to 13% seen once; the top ten hold 6.6%. Sequencing input: PBMCs. The origin of the receptors is a woman between 25 and 40 years old with HTLV-1-associated myelopathy (HAM/TSP).

Notes on this clonotype: A clone one base away is much larger, so this may be a read error. The rearrangement links TRBV7-2 to TRBJ2-2; possibly TRBD2 for D (5 bases). CDR3 length equals 14 residues. The germline CDR1 and CDR2 sequences are SGHTA and FQGNSA. For the CDR3, the DNA is TGTGCCAGCAGCCTCCCACAGCACACCGGGGATCTGTTTTTT. This codes for CASSLPQHTGDLFF.

There are many counts of this clonotype. J is TRBJ1-2 and V is TRBV20-1; 9 bases align to TRBD1. CDR1 and CDR2 (germline): DFQATT, SNEGSKA (reference sequence). The CDR3 loop spans 18 amino acids. V trimming: 6 bases; J trimming: 7 bases; junction bases outside the gene matches: 24. CDR3 in DNA: TGCAGTGCCAACTCGCGATCGGACAGGGGAGGCTGGCAAGGTGGCTACACCTTC. Protein product: CSANSRSDRGGWQGGYTF.

There are many counts of this clonotype. The gene calls are TRBV20-1 and TRBJ2-2; 7 bases agree with TRBD2. Per the germline V gene, CDR1 is DFQATT and CDR2 is SNEGSKA (reference sequence). V was clipped by 6 bases and J by 4 bases; unmatched bases: 14. This CDR3 has 16 residues. DNA of the CDR3: TGCAGTGCCGCCAAGACTAGCCGCGGCGGCACCGGGGAGCTGTTTTTT. It yields the protein CSAAKTSRGGTGELFF.

Comment on this clonotype: The junction and the germline gene differ at one end; a read error may be behind it. The J gene is TRBJ2-3, the V gene TRBV5-1; D is uncertain. The CDR3 is made up of 14 amino acids. Looked up from germline, CDR1 is SGHRS and CDR2 is YFSETQ. Written as DNA, the CDR3 is TGCACCAGCAGCTTGTTAGGTAGTTCAGATACGAAGTATTTT. This sequence encodes CTSSLLGSSDTKYF. The full variable domain, rest sourced from reference TRBV5-1 and TRBJ2-3, is KAGVTQTPRYLIKTRGQQVTLSCSPISGHRSVSWYQQTPGQGLQFLFEYFSETQRNKGNFPGRFSGRQFSNSRSEMNVSTLELGDSALYLCTSSLLGSSDTKYFGPGTRLTVL.

This clonotype was seen at least ten times. The rearrangement joins TRBV6-4 to TRBJ2-1, with TRBD1 matching over 12 bases. This CDR3 contains 14 residues. The germline gives CDR1 MRHNA, CDR2 SNTAGT. The J segment lost 8 bases and the V segment lost 2 bases, leaving 1 base of the junction unmatched. CDR3 sequence: CASSDGTGGDEQFF. CDR3 in DNA: TGTGCCAGCAGTGACGGGACAGGGGGCGATGAGCAGTTCTTC.

This clonotype was counted at least ten times. V gene TRBV7-7 combines with J gene TRBJ2-1; 7 positions agree with TRBD1. Germline CDR1 SSHAT, CDR2 FNYEAQ (reference sequence). Trimming cost V 5 bases and J 6 bases; bases outside gene matches: 10. This CDR3 region has 15 residues. CDR3 sequence reads: CASSPTRQGSNEQFF. The CDR3 region has the DNA TGTGCCAGCAGCCCAACCAGACAGGGAAGCAATGAGCAGTTCTTC.

This clonotype was detected many times. The chain employs TRBV7-9 and TRBJ2-2; TRBD1 matches 9 bases. The germline V gene encodes CDR1 SEHNR and CDR2 FQNEAQ (reference sequence). V lost 7 bases to trimming and J lost 5 bases; unmatched junction nucleotides: 11. There are 16 residues in the CDR3. Here the CDR3 reads CASNDETGGWTGELFF. CDR3 DNA: TGTGCCAGCAACGACGAGACAGGGGGGTGGACCGGGGAGCTGTTTTTT.

There are many counts of this clonotype. The V gene is TRBV7-2, the J gene TRBJ2-7; TRBD2 agrees at 10 bases. The V segment lost 6 bases and the J segment 0 bases; nucleotides outside the gene matches: 8. Germline CDR1 is SGHTA and CDR2 is FQGNSA. The CDR3 runs to 16 residues. The CDR3 coding sequence is TGTGCCAGCAGTTACACTAGCGGGGTTACCTCCTACGAGCAGTACTTC. This gives the protein CASSYTSGVTSYEQYF.

This clonotype was counted ten times or more. V and J are TRBV20-1 and TRBJ2-7, with TRBD1 identical over 9 bases. The germline CDR1 and CDR2 sequences are DFQATT and SNEGSKA (reference sequence). CDR3 size: 15 residues. With 3 bases clipped from V and 4 bases from J, the junction kept 10 bases outside the gene matches. The DNA of the CDR3 is TGCAGTGCTAGTGCCCCGGACAGGGGTCGGTACGAGCAGTACTTC. Its translation is CSASAPDRGRYEQYF.

This clonotype was seen ten or more times. The chain has TRBV20-1 and TRBJ2-1, with a tentative D call TRBD2 (5 bases). In germline, CDR1 is DFQATT, CDR2 SNEGSKA (reference sequence). Trimming left V 6 bases short and J 0 bases short, with 9 bases between. The CDR3 spans 13 residues. The CDR3 coding sequence is TGCAGTGCACTAGGGAGCTCCTACAATGAGCAGTTCTTC. It specifies CSALGSSYNEQFF.

This clonotype was counted ten times or more. This rearrangement joins TRBV2 to TRBJ2-1; 8 bases match TRBD2. Germline trimming cut 5 bases from V and 7 bases from J; bases unmatched to any gene: 7. The CDR3 has 14 residues. Looked up from germline, CDR1 is SNHLY and CDR2 is FYNNEI. CDR3 amino acids: CASSSGGAGNEQFF. For the CDR3, the DNA is TGTGCCAGCAGTTCGGGGGGGGCAGGGAATGAGCAGTTCTTC. The full variable domain, completed using reference TRBV2 and TRBJ2-1, is EPEVTQTPSHQVTQMGQEVILRCVPISNHLYFYWYRQILGQKVEFLVSFYNNEISEKSEIFDDQFSVERPDGSNFTLKIRSTKLEDSAMYFCASSSGGAGNEQFFGPGTRLTVL.

This clonotype has a count of ten or more. The chain combines TRBV2 with TRBJ1-2; no clear D gene. CDR1 is SNHLY, CDR2 FYNNEI, per germline. The germline V and J ends were trimmed by 2 bases and 4 bases, with 11 bases remaining between them. The CDR3 has 14 amino acids. The CDR3 DNA is TGTGCCAGCAGTGAATCTTCCGCAATCTATGGCTACACCTTC. This gives the protein CASSESSAIYGYTF.